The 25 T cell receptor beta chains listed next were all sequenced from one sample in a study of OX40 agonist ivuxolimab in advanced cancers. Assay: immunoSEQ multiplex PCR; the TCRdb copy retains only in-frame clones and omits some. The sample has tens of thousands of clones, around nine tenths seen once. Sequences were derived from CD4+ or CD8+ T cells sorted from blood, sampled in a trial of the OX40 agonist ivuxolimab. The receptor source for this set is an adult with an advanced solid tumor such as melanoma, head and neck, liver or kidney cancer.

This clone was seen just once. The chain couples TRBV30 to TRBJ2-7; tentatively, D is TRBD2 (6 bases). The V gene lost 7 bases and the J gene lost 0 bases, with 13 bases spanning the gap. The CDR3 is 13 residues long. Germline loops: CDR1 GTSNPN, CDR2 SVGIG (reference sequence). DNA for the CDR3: TGTGCCTCGAGGAGGAGGGGCTCCTACGAGCAGTACTTC. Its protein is CASRRRGSYEQYF.

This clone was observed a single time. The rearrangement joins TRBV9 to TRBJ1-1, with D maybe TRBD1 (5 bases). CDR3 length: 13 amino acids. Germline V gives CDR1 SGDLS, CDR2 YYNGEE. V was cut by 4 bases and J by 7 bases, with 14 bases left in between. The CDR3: CASSPQGGVEAFF. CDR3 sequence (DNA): TGTGCCAGCAGCCCTCAGGGAGGGGTTGAAGCTTTCTTT.

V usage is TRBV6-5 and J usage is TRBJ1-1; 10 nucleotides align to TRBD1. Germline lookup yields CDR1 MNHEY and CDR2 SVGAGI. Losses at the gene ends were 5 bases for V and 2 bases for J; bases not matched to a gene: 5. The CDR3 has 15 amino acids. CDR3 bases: TGTGCCAGCAGTCCGAGGACAGGGGGAAACACTGAAGCTTTCTTT. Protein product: CASSPRTGGNTEAFF.

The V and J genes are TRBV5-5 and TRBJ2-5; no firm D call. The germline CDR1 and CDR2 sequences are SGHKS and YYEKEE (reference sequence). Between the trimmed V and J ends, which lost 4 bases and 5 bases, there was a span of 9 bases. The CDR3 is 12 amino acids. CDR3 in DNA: TGTGCCAGCAGCCCCTCGTCGGAGACCCAGTACTTC. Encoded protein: CASSPSSETQYF.

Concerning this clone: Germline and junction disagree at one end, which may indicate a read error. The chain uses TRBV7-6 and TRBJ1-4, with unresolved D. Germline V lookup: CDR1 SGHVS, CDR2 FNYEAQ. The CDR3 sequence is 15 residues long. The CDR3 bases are TGTGCCAGCAGCTTAGGATCTCGAAGTAATGAAAACCTGTTTTTT. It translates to CASSLGSRSNENLFF.

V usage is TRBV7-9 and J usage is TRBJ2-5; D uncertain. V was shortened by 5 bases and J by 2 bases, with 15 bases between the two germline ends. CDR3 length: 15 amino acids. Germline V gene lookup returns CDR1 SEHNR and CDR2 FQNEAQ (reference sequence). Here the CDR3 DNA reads TGTGCCAGCAGCCCTAGGGCAGGAAAACAAGAGACCCAGTACTTC. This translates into CASSPRAGKQETQYF.

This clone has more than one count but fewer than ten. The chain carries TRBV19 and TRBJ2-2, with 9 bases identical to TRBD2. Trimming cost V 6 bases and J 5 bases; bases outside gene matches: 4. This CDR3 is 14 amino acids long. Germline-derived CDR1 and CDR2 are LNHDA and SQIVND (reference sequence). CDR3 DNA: TGTGCCAGTAGGAGTAGCGGGGGAACCGGGGAGCTGTTTTTT. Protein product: CASRSSGGTGELFF.

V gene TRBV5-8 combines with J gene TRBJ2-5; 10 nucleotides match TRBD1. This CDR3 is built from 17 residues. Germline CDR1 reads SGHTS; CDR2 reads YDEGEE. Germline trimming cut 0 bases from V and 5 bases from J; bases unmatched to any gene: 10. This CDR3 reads CASSLGTETGGAETQYF. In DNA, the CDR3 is TGTGCCAGCAGCTTGGGGACCGAGACAGGGGGCGCCGAGACCCAGTACTTC.

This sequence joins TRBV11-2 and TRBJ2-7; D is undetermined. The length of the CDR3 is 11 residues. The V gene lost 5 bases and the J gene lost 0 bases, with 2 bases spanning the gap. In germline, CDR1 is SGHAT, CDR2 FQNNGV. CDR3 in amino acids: CASSVSYEQYF. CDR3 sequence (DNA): TGTGCCAGCAGCGTCTCCTACGAGCAGTACTTC.

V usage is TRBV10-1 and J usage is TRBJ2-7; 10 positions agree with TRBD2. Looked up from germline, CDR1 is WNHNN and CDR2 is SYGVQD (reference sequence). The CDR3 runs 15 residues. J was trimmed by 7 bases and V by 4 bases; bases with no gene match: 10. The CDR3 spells CASSALASGSREQYF. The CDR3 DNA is TGCGCCAGCAGTGCCTTGGCTAGCGGGAGTCGTGAGCAGTACTTC.

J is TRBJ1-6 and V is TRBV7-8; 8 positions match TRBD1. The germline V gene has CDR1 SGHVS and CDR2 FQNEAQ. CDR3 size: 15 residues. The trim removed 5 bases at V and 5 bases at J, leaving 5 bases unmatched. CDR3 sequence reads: CASSRGQGNNSPLHF. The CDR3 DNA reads TGTGCCAGCAGCCGCGGACAGGGTAATAATTCACCCCTCCACTTT.

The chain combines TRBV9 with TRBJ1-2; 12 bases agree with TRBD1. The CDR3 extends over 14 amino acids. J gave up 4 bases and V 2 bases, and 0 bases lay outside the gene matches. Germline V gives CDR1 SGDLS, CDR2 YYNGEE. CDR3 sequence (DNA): TGTGCCAGCAGCGTGGGACAGGGGGCCTATGGCTACACCTTC. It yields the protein CASSVGQGAYGYTF.

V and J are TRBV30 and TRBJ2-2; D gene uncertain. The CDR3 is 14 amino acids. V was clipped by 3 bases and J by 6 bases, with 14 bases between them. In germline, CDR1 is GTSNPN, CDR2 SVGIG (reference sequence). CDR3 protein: CAWSGGPIAGELFF. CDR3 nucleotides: TGTGCCTGGAGCGGCGGCCCAATAGCCGGGGAGCTGTTTTTT.

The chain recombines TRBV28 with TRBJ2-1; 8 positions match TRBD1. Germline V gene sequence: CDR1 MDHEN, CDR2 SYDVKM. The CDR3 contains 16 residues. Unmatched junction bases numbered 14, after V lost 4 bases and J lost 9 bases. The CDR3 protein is CASSSRDRGSPGEQFF. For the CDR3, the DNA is TGTGCCAGCAGTTCCCGAGACAGGGGTTCCCCCGGTGAGCAGTTCTTC. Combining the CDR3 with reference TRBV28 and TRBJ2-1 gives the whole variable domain DVKVTQSSRYLVKRTGEKVFLECVQDMDHENMFWYRQDPGLGLRLIYFSYDVKMKEKGDIPEGYSVSREKKERFSLILESASTNQTSMYLCASSSRDRGSPGEQFFGPGTRLTVL.

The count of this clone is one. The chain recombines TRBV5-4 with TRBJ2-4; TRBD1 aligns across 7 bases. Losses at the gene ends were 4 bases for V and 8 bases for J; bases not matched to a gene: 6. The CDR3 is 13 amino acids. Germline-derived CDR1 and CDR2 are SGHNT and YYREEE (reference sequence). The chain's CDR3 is CASSPDRDDIQYF. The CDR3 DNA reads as TGTGCCAGCAGCCCCGACAGGGATGACATTCAGTACTTC.

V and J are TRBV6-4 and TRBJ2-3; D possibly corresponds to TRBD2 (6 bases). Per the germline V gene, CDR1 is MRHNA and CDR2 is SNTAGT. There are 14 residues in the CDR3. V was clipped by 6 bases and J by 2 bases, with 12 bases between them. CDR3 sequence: CASSRDFNTDTQYF. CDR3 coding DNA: TGTGCCAGCAGCAGGGACTTTAACACAGATACGCAGTATTTT.

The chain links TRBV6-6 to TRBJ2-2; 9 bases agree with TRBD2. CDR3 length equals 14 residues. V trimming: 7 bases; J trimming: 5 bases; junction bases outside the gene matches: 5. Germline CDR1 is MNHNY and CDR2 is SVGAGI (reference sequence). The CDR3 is CASTQAGGTGELFF. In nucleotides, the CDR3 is TGTGCCAGCACTCAAGCGGGAGGAACCGGGGAGCTGTTTTTT.

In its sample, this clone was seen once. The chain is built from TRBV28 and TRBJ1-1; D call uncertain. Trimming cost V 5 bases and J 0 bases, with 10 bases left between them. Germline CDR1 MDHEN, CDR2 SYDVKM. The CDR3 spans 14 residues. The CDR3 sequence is CASSILILNTEAFF. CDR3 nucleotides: TGTGCCAGCAGTATTCTTATCCTGAACACTGAAGCTTTCTTT.

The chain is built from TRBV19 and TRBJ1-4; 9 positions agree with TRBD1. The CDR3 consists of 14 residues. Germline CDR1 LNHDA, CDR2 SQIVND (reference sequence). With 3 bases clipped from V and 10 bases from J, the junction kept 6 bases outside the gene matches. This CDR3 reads CASSMGQGSGKLFF. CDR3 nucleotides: TGTGCCAGTAGTATGGGACAGGGCAGCGGAAAACTGTTTTTT.

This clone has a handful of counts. As DNA, the CDR3 is TGTGCCAGCACCCCCCCGGGCGCAGATACGCAGTATTTT. Translating it yields CASTPPGADTQYF. This rearrangement joins TRBV5-4 to TRBJ2-3; no clear D. Trimming took 6 bases from V and 4 from J, leaving 12 bases between them. The V gene's germline CDR1 is SGHNT and CDR2 YYREEE (reference sequence). The CDR3 totals 13 residues.

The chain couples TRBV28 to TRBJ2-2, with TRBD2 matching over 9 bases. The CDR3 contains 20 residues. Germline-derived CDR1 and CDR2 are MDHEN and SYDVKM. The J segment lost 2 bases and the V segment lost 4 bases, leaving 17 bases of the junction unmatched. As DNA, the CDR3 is TGTGCCAGCAGTTGGGGCCTGCCCCCGCGGGAGGGCCCCAACACCGGGGAGCTGTTTTTT. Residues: CASSWGLPPREGPNTGELFF.

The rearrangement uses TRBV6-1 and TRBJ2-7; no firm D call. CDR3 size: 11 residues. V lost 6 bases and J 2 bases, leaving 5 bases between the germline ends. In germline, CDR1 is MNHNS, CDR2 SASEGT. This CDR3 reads CASSQTYEQYF. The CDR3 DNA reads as TGTGCCAGCAGCCAGACCTACGAGCAGTACTTC.

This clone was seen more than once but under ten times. CDR3 DNA: TGCAGTGCTATTTCGGGGGAGACCCAGTACTTC. Translating it yields CSAISGETQYF. This chain uses TRBV20-1 with TRBJ2-5; TRBD2 is a possible D gene (5 bases). Deletions cut 4 bases from V and 5 bases from J, with 8 bases between. The germline CDR1 and CDR2 sequences are DFQATT and SNEGSKA (reference sequence). This CDR3 comprises 11 residues.

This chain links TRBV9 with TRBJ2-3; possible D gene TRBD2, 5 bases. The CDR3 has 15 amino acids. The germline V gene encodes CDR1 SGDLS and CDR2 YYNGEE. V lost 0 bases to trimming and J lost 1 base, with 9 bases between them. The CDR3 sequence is CASSVGRAGTDTQYF. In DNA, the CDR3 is TGTGCCAGCAGCGTAGGGCGGGCAGGCACAGATACGCAGTATTTT.

For the CDR3, the DNA is TGTGCCAGCAGCTTAGAACGGGGCCTCCCGTACTTC. Translation gives CASSLERGLPYF. The genes are TRBV7-2 and TRBJ2-5; D tentatively fits TRBD1 or TRBD2 (5 bases each). The germline V gene has CDR1 SGHTA and CDR2 FQGNSA. This CDR3 contains 12 residues. The germline V and J ends were trimmed by 1 base and 13 bases, with 13 bases remaining between them.